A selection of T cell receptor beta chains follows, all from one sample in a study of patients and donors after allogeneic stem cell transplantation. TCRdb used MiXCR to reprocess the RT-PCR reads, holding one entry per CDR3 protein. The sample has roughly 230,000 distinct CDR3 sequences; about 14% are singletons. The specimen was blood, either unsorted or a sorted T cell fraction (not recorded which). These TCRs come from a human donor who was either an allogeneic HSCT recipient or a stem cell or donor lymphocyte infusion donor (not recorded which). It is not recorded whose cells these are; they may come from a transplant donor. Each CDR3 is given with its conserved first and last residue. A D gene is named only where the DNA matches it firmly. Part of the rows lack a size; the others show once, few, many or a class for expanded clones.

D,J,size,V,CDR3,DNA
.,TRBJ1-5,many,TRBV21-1,CASSKAGGQCLNQPQHF,TGTGCCAGCAGCAAAGCGGGGGGACAGTGTCTCAATCAGCCCCAGCATTTT
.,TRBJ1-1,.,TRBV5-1,CASSYGRQNTEAFF,TGCGCCAGCAGCTACGGACGGCAGAACACTGAAGCTTTCTTT
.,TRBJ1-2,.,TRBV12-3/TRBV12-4,CASSGTVHYGYTF,TGTGCCAGCAGTGGGACGGTGCACTATGGCTACACCTTC
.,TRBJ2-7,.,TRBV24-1,CATSVGDRISEQYF,TGTGCCACCAGTGTAGGAGACAGAATTTCCGAGCAGTACTTC
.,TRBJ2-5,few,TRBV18,CASSPDKPETQYF,TGTGCCAGCTCGCCTGACAAGCCCGAGACCCAGTACTTC
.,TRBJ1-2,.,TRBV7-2,CASSPAAGYGYTF,TGTGCCAGCAGCCCCGCGGCGGGCTATGGCTACACCTTC
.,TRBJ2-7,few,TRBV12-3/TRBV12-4,CASNRGHLSEQYF,TGTGCCAGCAACCGGGGACACCTCTCCGAGCAGTACTTC
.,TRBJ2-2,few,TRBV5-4,CASSLEWSGELFF,TGTGCCAGCAGCTTGGAGTGGTCCGGGGAGCTGTTTTTT
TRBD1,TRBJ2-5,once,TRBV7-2,CASSAKQGLLGETQYF,TGTGCCAGCAGCGCAAAACAGGGGTTGCTTGGAGAGACCCAGTACTTC
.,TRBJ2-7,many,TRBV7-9,CASSLAAQSYEQYF,TGTGCCAGCAGCTTAGCGGCCCAGTCCTACGAGCAGTACTTC
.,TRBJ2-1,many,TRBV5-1,CASSLGAVGAASYNEQFF,TGCGCCAGCAGCTTGGGGGCCGTAGGGGCGGCGTCCTACAATGAGCAGTTCTTC
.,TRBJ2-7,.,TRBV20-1,CSPRVSYEQYF,TGCAGCCCCCGGGTATCCTACGAGCAGTACTTC
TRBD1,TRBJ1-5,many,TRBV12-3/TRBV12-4,CASSLGQGRQPQHF,TGTGCCAGCAGTCTAGGACAGGGTAGGCAGCCCCAGCATTTT
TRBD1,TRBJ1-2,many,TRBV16,CASSQVAQGLNGYTF,TGTGCCAGCAGCCAGGTGGCACAGGGGTTAAATGGCTACACCTTC
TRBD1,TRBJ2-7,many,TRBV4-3,CASSRLRTGEYEQYF,TGCGCCAGCAGCCGACTTCGGACAGGGGAATACGAGCAGTACTTC
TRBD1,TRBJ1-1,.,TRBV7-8,CASSPSRGGREAFF,TGTGCCAGCAGCCCCTCCCGAGGGGGCCGTGAAGCTTTCTTT
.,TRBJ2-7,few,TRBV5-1,CASSQSGGSYEQYF,TGCGCCAGCAGTCAAAGCGGAGGCTCCTACGAGCAGTACTTC
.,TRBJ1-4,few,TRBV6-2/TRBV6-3,CASTPVTGSEKLFF,TGTGCCAGCACCCCGGTTACAGGGAGTGAAAAACTGTTTTTT
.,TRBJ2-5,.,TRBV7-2,CASSARLQETQYF,TGTGCCAGCAGCGCCCGACTCCAAGAGACCCAGTACTTC
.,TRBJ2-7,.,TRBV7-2,CASSGNRAAYEQYF,TGTGCCAGCAGCGGTAACAGGGCGGCCTACGAGCAGTACTTC
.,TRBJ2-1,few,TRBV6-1,CASSALNYNEQFF,TGTGCCAGCAGTGCCCTAAACTACAATGAGCAGTTCTTC
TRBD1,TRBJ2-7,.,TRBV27,CASRPRDSSYEQYF,TGTGCCAGCAGACCCCGGGACAGCAGCTACGAGCAGTACTTC
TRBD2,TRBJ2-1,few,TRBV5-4,CASSIGLAGGNEQFF,TGTGCCAGCAGCATTGGACTAGCGGGAGGAAATGAGCAGTTCTTC
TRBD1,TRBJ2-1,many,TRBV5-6,CASSAKGDSHNEQFF,TGTGCCAGCAGCGCTAAGGGGGACAGTCACAATGAGCAGTTCTTC
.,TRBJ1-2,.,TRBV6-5,CASRDDARYTF,TGTGCCAGCAGAGACGACGCTAGGTACACCTTC
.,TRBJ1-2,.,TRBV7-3,CASSLGSRYGYTF,TGTGCCAGCAGCTTAGGCAGTCGCTATGGCTACACCTTC